Shown below are 2 T cell receptor beta chains from a single sample sequenced in a study of blood T cells in healthy people across ages. The second PCR ran roughly 6 to 12 cycles with a sample-barcoded 5' primer and J-beta primers. TCRdb redid the calling of the 5' RACE reads with MiXCR, one entry per CDR3 protein. The table includes around 800,000 distinct CDR3 sequences, under 30% detected once. This same sample was also part of a study on T cells of mothers and their children.

Sequenced sample: blood. The receptors stem from a boy aged 10-17 years in good health.

The CDR3 spells CASSVQGITNEKLFF. CDR3 bases: TGCGCCAGCAGCGTACAGGGGATTACTAATGAAAAACTGTTTTTT. The genes are TRBV5-1 and TRBJ1-4, with 7 positions matching TRBD1. V shed 4 bases, J shed 2 bases, and the junction held 5 bases outside the gene matches. Looked up from germline, CDR1 is SGHRS and CDR2 is YFSETQ. This CDR3 is 15 amino acids long.

The genes are TRBV5-1 and TRBJ2-1; no clear D gene. This CDR3 spans 18 amino acids. Germline values: CDR1 SGHRS, CDR2 YFSETQ. Between the trimmed V and J ends, which lost 0 bases and 0 bases, there was a span of 16 bases. The CDR3, as DNA: TGCGCCAGCAGCTTGGATAAGTCTCGACATGGCTCCTACAATGAGCAGTTCTTC. Protein product: CASSLDKSRHGSYNEQFF.